Detailed here is one TCR beta chain. The data derive from a study of control samples from healthy donors and cancer patients. This table comes from immunoSEQ multiplex PCR, and its TCRdb copy is limited to in-frame clones, with some not included. The table records about 140,000 clones, roughly 89% of them present only once. CDR1 and CDR2 (germline): SGHAT, FQDESV (reference sequence). The CDR3 runs 16 residues. V lost 4 bases, J lost 8 bases, and 12 bases stayed unmatched. The sample was blood. This chain connects TRBV11-1 to TRBJ2-3; 10 bases line up with TRBD2. The TCR sequence derives from a man younger than 45 in good health. The CDR3 region is CASSWGPSGSTGTQYF. CDR3 bases: TGTGCCAGCAGCTGGGGACCTAGCGGGAGTACTGGTACGCAGTATTTT.